The 17 T cell receptor beta chains reported below all come from one sample, sequenced in a study of blood T cell repertoires in COVID-19. Profiling relied on immunoSEQ multiplex PCR, and the TCRdb table lists in-frame clones only, not all of them. The sample has over 200,000 clones, nearly 90% seen once. Sequenced input: peripheral blood. The receptors originated from a young woman who had recovered from COVID-19.

V and J are TRBV4-1 and TRBJ2-7; 11 bases are shared with TRBD2. The CDR3 runs 15 residues. Looked up from germline, CDR1 is MGHRA and CDR2 is YSYEKL. Losses at the gene ends were 2 bases for V and 3 bases for J; bases not matched to a gene: 3. The DNA of the CDR3 is TGCGCCAGCAGCCAAATTGGGACTAGCGGCTACGAGCAGTACTTC. Encoded protein: CASSQIGTSGYEQYF.

The V gene is TRBV11-2, the J gene TRBJ2-1, with no clear D. This CDR3 contains 15 residues. V gave up 0 bases and J gave up 5 bases, with 11 bases separating them. In germline, CDR1 is SGHAT, CDR2 FQNNGV. The DNA for the CDR3 is TGTGCCAGCAGCTTAGATGGCCCTTATGACAATGAGCAGTTCTTC. Translating gives CASSLDGPYDNEQFF. Looking up the rest from reference TRBV11-2 and TRBJ2-1 gives the full variable domain: EAGVAQSPRYKIIEKRQSVAFWCNPISGHATLYWYQQILGQGPKLLIQFQNNGVVDDSQLPKDRFSAERLKGVDSTLKIQPAKLEDSAVYLCASSLDGPYDNEQFFGPGTRLTVL.

The chain has TRBV19 and TRBJ2-7, with 9 bases identical to TRBD2. The V segment lost 5 bases and the J segment 3 bases; nucleotides outside the gene matches: 8. The germline V gene has CDR1 LNHDA and CDR2 SQIVND (reference sequence). The CDR3 is made up of 15 amino acids. As DNA, the CDR3 is TGTGCCAGTAGTGTGACTAGCGGCATTTTCTACGAGCAGTACTTC. As protein: CASSVTSGIFYEQYF.

The DNA of the CDR3 is TGTGCCAGCCGATCCGGACAGGGAAAGAGGGATGAGCAGTTCTTC. Its protein is CASRSGQGKRDEQFF. The chain employs TRBV27 and TRBJ2-1; TRBD1 matches at 8 bases. CDR1 MNHEY and CDR2 SMNVEV come from the germline V gene (reference sequence). The CDR3 is 15 residues long. The V and J ends lost 8 bases and 8 bases, in that order; junction bases with no gene match: 14.

The chain couples TRBV27 to TRBJ2-5, with TRBD2 as a possible D gene (6 bases). This CDR3 comprises 14 residues. Per germline, CDR1 MNHEY and CDR2 SMNVEV (reference sequence). Trimming removed 3 bases at V and 4 bases at J, with 12 bases between. CDR3 nucleotides: TGTGCCAGCAGTTTCTTGGCGGGACGAGAGACCCAGTACTTC. Its translation: CASSFLAGRETQYF.

V gene TRBV6-2 or TRBV6-3 combines with J gene TRBJ2-1, with a weak D call TRBD2 (6 bases). CDR3 length: 14 residues. The V and J ends lost 0 bases and 10 bases respectively, with 13 bases between them. CDR1 is MNHEY and CDR2 is SVGEGT in the germline V gene. The CDR3 sequence is CASSYSGDFSEQFF. For the CDR3, the DNA is TGTGCCAGCAGTTACTCAGGGGACTTCTCGGAGCAGTTCTTC.

V usage is TRBV7-7 and J usage is TRBJ2-5; TRBD2 agrees at 7 bases. The CDR3 extends over 15 amino acids. The junction had 6 bases not matched to a gene; V was cut back by 0 bases and J by 5 bases. CDR1 SSHAT and CDR2 FNYEAQ come from the germline V gene (reference sequence). CDR3 protein: CASSLAGGPRETQYF. DNA for the CDR3: TGTGCCAGCAGCTTAGCGGGAGGGCCCAGGGAGACCCAGTACTTC.

This clone was found once. The chain links TRBV11-2 to TRBJ1-2; D gene ambiguous. V was cut by 3 bases and J by 6 bases, with 14 bases left in between. The CDR3 contains 14 residues. Germline assignment: CDR1 SGHAT and CDR2 FQNNGV. The DNA of the CDR3 is TGTGCCAGCAGCTTTACCCCAGGAACGGATGGCTACACCTTC. Amino acids: CASSFTPGTDGYTF.

Here the CDR3 reads CASSHTPRGFVKNIQYF. CDR3 in DNA: TGTGCCAGCAGTCACACCCCCAGGGGGTTTGTCAAAAACATTCAGTACTTC. This sequence joins TRBV6-6 and TRBJ2-4; 7 bases are a match to TRBD1. Trimming took 5 bases from V and 3 from J; bases not matched to a gene: 13. Per the germline V gene, CDR1 is MNHNY and CDR2 is SVGAGI (reference sequence). This CDR3 is built from 17 residues.

V gene TRBV19 combines with J gene TRBJ1-5; D unresolved. V dropped 3 bases and J dropped 0 bases, with 9 bases sitting between them. There are 15 residues in the CDR3. The germline V gene has CDR1 LNHDA and CDR2 SQIVND (reference sequence). The CDR3 loop reads CASSIGLYSNQPQHF. CDR3 bases: TGTGCCAGTAGTATTGGGCTTTATAGCAATCAGCCCCAGCATTTT.

The chain couples TRBV7-9 to TRBJ2-1, with TRBD2 matching 9 bases. The CDR3 is made up of 16 amino acids. With V trimmed by 0 bases and J by 3 bases, 3 bases remained unmatched. The germline V gene encodes CDR1 SEHNR and CDR2 FQNEAQ (reference sequence). CDR3 nucleotide sequence: TGTGCCAGCAGCTTAGCTAGCGGGAGTCGCTACAATGAGCAGTTCTTC. Encoded protein: CASSLASGSRYNEQFF.

The chain links TRBV6-2 or TRBV6-3 to TRBJ2-7; TRBD2 matches at 7 bases. Germline V gives CDR1 MNHEY, CDR2 SVGEGT. Losses at the gene ends were 2 bases for V and 5 bases for J; bases not matched to a gene: 9. The CDR3 runs 15 residues. The CDR3 region has the DNA TGTGCCAGCAGTTACGGGGCGGGAGAAGTCAACGAGCAGTACTTC. Its protein is CASSYGAGEVNEQYF.

This chain joins TRBV10-3 and TRBJ2-7; TRBD1 matches at 11 bases. This CDR3 comprises 13 residues. J was trimmed by 3 bases and V by 6 bases; bases with no gene match: 1. Germline V gene lookup returns CDR1 ENHRY and CDR2 SYGVKD. CDR3 coding DNA: TGTGCCATCAGGGGGACAGGGGGCTACGAGCAGTACTTC. Translation: CAIRGTGGYEQYF.

V gene TRBV19 combines with J gene TRBJ2-7; 9 bases line up with TRBD1. Trimming cost V 7 bases and J 5 bases; bases outside gene matches: 15. The CDR3 has 16 residues. Germline CDR1 reads LNHDA; CDR2 reads SQIVND (reference sequence). The CDR3 region is CASTPDRGIFQDEQYF. CDR3 nucleotides: TGTGCCAGTACCCCGGACAGGGGAATTTTTCAGGACGAGCAGTACTTC. Supplemented by reference TRBV19 and TRBJ2-7, the full variable domain reads DGGITQSPKYLFRKEGQNVTLSCEQNLNHDAMYWYRQDPGQGLRLIYYSQIVNDFQKGDIAEGYSVSREKKESFPLTVTSAQKNPTAFYLCASTPDRGIFQDEQYFGPGTRLTVT.

The chain couples TRBV6-5 to TRBJ1-1; 7 nucleotides agree with TRBD1. The CDR3 has 13 amino acids. Germline CDR1 and CDR2: MNHEY and SVGAGI. Unmatched junction bases numbered 5, after V lost 6 bases and J lost 4 bases. The CDR3 region is CASSSGQTTEAFF. The DNA of the CDR3 is TGTGCCAGCAGCTCGGGACAGACCACTGAAGCTTTCTTT.

The genes are TRBV18 and TRBJ2-3; maybe TRBD1 (5 bases). Trimming stripped 4 bases from V and 8 bases from J, with 16 bases between. CDR3 length: 14 amino acids. Per germline, CDR1 KGHSH and CDR2 LQKENI. The CDR3 is CASSRLSRVVTQYF. The CDR3 DNA sequence: TGTGCCAGCTCACGTCTCAGCAGGGTCGTTACGCAGTATTTT. The entire variable domain, with the rest obtained from reference TRBV18 and TRBJ2-3, is as follows: NAGVMQNPRHLVRRRGQEARLRCSPMKGHSHVYWYRQLPEEGLKFMVYLQKENIIDESGMPKERFSAEFPKEGPSILRIQQVVRGDSAAYFCASSRLSRVVTQYFGPGTRLTVL.

This chain uses TRBV7-3 with TRBJ1-2; 10 bases match TRBD1. Per the germline V gene, CDR1 is SGHTA and CDR2 is FQGTGA. Trimming at V came to 6 bases and at J to 4 bases, leaving 14 bases not matched to a gene. The CDR3 contains 17 residues. Here the CDR3 DNA reads TGTGCCAGCAGTCCAAGCCCCGACAGGGGGCGAAGCTATGGCTACACCTTC. Translation: CASSPSPDRGRSYGYTF.